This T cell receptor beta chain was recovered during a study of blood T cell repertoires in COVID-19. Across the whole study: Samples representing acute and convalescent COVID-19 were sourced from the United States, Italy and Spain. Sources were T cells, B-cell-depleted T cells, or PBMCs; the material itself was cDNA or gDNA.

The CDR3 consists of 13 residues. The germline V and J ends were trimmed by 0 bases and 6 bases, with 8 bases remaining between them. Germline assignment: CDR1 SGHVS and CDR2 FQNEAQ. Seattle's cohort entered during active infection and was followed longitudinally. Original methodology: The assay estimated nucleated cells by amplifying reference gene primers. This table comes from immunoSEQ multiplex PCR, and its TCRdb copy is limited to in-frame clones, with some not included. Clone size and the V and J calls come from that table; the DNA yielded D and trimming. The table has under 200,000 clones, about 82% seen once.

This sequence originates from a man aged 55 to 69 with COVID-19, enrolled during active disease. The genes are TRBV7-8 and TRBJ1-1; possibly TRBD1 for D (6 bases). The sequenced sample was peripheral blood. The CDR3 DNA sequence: TGTGCCAGCAGCTTAGCGCAGGGGTCTGAAGCTTTCTTT. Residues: CASSLAQGSEAFF.